The clone carrying this T cell receptor (beta chain) has a single count. The antigen is unknown. This sample is part of a study of blood T cells in healthy people across ages. Study-wide results and limits: Diversity was estimated from one million T cells, and these estimates were considered underestimates.

Primers used in a second PCR of about 6 to 12 cycles were a sample-barcoded 5' primer and a J-beta primer mix. TCRdb reanalysed the 5' RACE reads using MiXCR and keeps one entry per CDR3 protein. The sample gives about 1.7 million distinct CDR3 sequences, about 30% of which show up once; 7.7% is in the top ten. The length of the CDR3 is 14 residues. V lost 2 bases and J 7 bases, leaving 18 bases between the germline ends. Germline loops: CDR1 SQVTM, CDR2 ANQGSEA. Total RNA extracted from each sample amounted to at least 5 micrograms. The receptor comes from a woman in her 30s in good health. The sequencing input was blood. The rearrangement links TRBV29-1 to TRBJ2-7; maybe TRBD1 (5 bases). Written as DNA, the CDR3 is TGCAGCGTTGAAAAGGGGCGCTTGGGGAATGAGCAGTACTTC. It translates to CSVEKGRLGNEQYF.